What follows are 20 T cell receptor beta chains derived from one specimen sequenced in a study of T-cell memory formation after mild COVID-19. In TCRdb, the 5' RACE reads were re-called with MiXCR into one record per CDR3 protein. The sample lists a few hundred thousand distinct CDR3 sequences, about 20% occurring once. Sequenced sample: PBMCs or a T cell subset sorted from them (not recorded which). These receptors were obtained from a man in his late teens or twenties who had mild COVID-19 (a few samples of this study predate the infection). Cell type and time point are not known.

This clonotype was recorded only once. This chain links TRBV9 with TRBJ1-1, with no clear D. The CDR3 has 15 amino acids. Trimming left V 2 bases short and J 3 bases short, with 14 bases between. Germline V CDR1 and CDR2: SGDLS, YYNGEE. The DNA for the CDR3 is TGTGCCAGCAGCGTTGATGTCCGGGAGTACACTGAAGCTTTCTTT. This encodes CASSVDVREYTEAFF.

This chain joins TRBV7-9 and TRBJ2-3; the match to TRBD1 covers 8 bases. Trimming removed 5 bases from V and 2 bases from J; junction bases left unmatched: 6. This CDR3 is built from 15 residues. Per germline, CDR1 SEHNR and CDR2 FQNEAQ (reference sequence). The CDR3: CASSQGQGYTDTQYF. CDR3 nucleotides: TGTGCCAGCAGCCAAGGACAGGGATACACAGATACGCAGTATTTT.

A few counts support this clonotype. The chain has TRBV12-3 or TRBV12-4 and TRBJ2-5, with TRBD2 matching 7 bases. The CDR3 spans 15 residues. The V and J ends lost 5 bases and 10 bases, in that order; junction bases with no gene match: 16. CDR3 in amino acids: CASSLERGGGMDQYF. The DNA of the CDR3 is TGTGCCAGCAGTCTCGAGCGGGGCGGGGGTATGGACCAGTACTTC.

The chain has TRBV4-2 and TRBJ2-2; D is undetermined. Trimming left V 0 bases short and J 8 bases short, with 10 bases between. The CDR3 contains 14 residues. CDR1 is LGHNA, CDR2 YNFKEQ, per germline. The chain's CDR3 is CASSQEESGGELFF. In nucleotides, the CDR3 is TGTGCCAGCAGCCAAGAGGAATCCGGGGGGGAGCTGTTTTTT.

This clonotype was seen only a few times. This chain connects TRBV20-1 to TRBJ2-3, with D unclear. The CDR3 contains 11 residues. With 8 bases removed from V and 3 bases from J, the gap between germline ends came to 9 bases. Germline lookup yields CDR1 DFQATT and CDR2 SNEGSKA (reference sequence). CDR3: CSTETTDTQYF. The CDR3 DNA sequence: TGCAGTACGGAGACGACAGATACGCAGTATTTT.

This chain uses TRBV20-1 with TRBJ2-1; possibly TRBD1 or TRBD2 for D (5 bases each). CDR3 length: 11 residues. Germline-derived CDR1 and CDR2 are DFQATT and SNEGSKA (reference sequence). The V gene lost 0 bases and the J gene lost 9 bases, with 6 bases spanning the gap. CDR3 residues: CSAREGTEQFF. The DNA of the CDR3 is TGCAGTGCTAGAGAGGGGACTGAGCAGTTCTTC.

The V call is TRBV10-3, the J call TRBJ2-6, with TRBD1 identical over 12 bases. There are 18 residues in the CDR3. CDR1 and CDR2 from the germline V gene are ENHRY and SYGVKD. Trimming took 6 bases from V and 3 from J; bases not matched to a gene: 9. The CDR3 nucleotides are TGTGCCATCAGATCCGGGACAGGGGGCTCGAATGGGGCCAACGTCCTGACTTTC. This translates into CAIRSGTGGSNGANVLTF.

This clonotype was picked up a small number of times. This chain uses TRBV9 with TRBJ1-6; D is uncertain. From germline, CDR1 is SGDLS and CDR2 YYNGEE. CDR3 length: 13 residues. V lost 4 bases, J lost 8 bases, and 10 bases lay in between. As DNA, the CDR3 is TGTGCCAGCAGCCCTCTATTTGATTCACCCCTCCACTTT. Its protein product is CASSPLFDSPLHF.

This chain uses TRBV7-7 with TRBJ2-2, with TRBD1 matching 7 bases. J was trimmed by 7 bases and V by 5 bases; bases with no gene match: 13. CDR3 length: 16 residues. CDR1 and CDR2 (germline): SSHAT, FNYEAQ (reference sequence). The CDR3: CASSATPGGTSGELFF. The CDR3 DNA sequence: TGTGCCAGCAGCGCGACACCAGGGGGAACTAGCGGGGAGCTGTTTTTT.

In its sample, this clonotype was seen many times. The CDR3 loop is CASSPPQGAETQYF. CDR3 coding DNA: TGTGCCAGCAGCCCCCCCCAGGGAGCGGAGACCCAGTACTTC. The chain links TRBV7-9 to TRBJ2-5; D tentatively reads TRBD1 or TRBD2 (5 bases each). The germline V gene encodes CDR1 SEHNR and CDR2 FQNEAQ (reference sequence). The germline V and J ends were trimmed by 5 bases and 5 bases, with 15 bases remaining between them. This CDR3 contains 14 residues. The complete variable domain, with remaining parts taken from reference TRBV7-9 and TRBJ2-5, reads DTGVSQNPRHKITKRGQNVTFRCDPISEHNRLYWYRQTLGQGPEFLTYFQNEAQLEKSRLLSDRFSAERPKGSFSTLEIQRTEQGDSAMYLCASSPPQGAETQYFGPGTRLLVL.

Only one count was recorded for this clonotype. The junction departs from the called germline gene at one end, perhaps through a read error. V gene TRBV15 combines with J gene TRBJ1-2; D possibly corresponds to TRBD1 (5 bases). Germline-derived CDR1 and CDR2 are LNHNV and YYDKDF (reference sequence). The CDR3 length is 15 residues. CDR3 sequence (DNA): TGTGCCACCAGAAGAGATTTAACAGGATGGAGTGGCTACACCTTC. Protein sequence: CATRRDLTGWSGYTF.

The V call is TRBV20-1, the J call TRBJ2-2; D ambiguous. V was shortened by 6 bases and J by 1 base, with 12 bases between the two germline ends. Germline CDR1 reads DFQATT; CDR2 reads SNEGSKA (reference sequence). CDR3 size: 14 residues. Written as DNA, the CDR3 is TGCAGTGCCGCCCTAGTGGAGAACACCGGGGAGCTGTTTTTT. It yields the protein CSAALVENTGELFF.

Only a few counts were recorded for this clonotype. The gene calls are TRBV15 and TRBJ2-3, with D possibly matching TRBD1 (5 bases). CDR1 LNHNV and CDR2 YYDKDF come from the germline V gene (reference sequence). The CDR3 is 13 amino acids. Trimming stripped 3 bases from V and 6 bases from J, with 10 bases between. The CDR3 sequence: CATSSQGIDTQYF. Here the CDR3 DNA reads TGTGCCACCAGCAGCCAGGGTATTGATACGCAGTATTTT.

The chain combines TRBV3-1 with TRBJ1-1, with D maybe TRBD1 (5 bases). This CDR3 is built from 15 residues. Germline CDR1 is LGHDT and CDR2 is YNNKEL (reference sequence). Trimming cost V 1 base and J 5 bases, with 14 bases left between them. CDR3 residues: CASSQGPGGGTEAFF. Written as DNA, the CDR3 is TGTGCCAGCAGCCAAGGCCCGGGGGGGGGTACTGAAGCTTTCTTT.

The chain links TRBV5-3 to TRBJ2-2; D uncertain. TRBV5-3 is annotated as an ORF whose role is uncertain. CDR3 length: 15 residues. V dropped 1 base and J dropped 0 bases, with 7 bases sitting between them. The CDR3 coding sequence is TGTGCCAGAAGCTTGACCCCCACGAACACCGGGGAGCTGTTTTTT. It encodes CARSLTPTNTGELFF.

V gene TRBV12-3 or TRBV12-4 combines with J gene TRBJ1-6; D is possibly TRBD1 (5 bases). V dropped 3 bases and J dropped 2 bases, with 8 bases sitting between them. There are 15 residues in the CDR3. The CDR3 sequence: CASSFSRAYNSPLHF. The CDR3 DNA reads TGTGCCAGCAGTTTTAGCAGGGCCTATAATTCACCCCTCCACTTT.

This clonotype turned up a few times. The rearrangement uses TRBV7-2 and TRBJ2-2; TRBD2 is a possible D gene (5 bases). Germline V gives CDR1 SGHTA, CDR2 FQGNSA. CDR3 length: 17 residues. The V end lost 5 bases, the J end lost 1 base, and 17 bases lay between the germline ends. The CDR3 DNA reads TGTGCCAGCAGCCACCCGCGTGTTAGCGAGAACACCGGGGAGCTGTTTTTT. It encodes CASSHPRVSENTGELFF.

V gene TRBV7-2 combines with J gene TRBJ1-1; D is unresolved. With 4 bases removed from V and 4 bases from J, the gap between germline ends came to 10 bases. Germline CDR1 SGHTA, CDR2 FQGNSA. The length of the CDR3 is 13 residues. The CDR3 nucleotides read TGTGCCAGCAGCTCCGGGATGATCACTGAAGCTTTCTTT. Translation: CASSSGMITEAFF.

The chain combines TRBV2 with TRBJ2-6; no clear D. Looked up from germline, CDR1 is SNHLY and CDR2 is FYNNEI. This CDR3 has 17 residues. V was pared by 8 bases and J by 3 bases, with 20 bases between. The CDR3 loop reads CASLVLVWGYGANVLTF. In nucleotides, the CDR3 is TGTGCCAGCCTTGTACTGGTTTGGGGATATGGGGCCAACGTCCTGACTTTC.

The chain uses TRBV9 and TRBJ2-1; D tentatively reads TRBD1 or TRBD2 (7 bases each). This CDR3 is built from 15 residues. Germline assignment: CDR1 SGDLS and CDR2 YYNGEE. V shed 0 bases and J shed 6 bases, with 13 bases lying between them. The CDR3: CASSVVPRGGNEQFF. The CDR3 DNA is TGTGCCAGCAGCGTAGTTCCCAGGGGGGGCAATGAGCAGTTCTTC.